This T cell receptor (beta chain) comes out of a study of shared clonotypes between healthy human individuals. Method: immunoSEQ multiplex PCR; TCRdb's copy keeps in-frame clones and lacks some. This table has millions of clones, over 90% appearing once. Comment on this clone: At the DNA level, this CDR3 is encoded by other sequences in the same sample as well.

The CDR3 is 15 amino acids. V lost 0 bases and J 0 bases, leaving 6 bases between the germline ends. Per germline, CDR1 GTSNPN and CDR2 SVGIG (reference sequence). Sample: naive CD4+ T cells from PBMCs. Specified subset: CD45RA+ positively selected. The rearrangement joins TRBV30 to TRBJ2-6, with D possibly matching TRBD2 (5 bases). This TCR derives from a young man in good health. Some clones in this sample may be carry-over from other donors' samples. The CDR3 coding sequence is TGTGCCTGGAGTGTAGGAGGCTCTGGGGCCAACGTCCTGACTTTC. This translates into CAWSVGGSGANVLTF.